This T cell receptor beta chain was found in a study of type 1 and type 2 diabetes patients. Whole-study context: Samples came from type 1 diabetic, type 2 diabetic or nondiabetic people, recruited in China. Study results and limitations: Groups were not age- or gender-matched, which may bias interpretation. In type 2 diabetes, highly-expanded CD4+ clones took a median around 4% of reads.

Each diabetic donor fulfilled classification criteria for either type 1 or type 2. Amplification started from genomic DNA. The TCR beta CDR3 region was amplified using 30 forward and 13 reverse primers. TCRdb re-derived calls from the multiplex PCR reads in MiXCR, one entry per CDR3 protein. In the table there are some 250,000 distinct CDR3 sequences, approximately 45% of which are singletons. This clonotype came up once. The antigen remains undetermined. After removal of 4 bases from V and 4 bases from J, the junction contained 5 bases not matched to a gene. The CDR3 runs 14 residues. The germline V gene encodes CDR1 ENHRY and CDR2 SYGVKD.

The specimen was peripheral blood mononuclear cells (PBMCs). The sequence derives from a man between 18 and 35 years old with type 2 diabetes. This sequence joins TRBV10-3 and TRBJ2-7, with 9 bases aligning to TRBD2. The CDR3 DNA follows: TGTGCCATCAGTGTCGGGACTAGCTCGTACGAGCAGTACTTC. This encodes CAISVGTSSYEQYF.